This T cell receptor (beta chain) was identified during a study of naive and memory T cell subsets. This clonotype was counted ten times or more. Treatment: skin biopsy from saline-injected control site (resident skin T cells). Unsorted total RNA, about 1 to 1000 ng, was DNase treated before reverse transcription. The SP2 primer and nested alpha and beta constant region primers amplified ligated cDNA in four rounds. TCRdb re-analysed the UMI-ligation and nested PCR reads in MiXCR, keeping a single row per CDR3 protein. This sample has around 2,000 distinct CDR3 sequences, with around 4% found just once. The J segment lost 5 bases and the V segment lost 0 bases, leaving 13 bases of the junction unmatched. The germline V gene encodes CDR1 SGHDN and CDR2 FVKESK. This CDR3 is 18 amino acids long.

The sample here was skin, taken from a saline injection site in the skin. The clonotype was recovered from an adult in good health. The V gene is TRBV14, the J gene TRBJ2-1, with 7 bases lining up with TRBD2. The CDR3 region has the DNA TGTGCCAGCAGCCAAGAATGGGGTTGGGGGGAGGGCGACAATGAGCAGTTCTTC. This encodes CASSQEWGWGEGDNEQFF.